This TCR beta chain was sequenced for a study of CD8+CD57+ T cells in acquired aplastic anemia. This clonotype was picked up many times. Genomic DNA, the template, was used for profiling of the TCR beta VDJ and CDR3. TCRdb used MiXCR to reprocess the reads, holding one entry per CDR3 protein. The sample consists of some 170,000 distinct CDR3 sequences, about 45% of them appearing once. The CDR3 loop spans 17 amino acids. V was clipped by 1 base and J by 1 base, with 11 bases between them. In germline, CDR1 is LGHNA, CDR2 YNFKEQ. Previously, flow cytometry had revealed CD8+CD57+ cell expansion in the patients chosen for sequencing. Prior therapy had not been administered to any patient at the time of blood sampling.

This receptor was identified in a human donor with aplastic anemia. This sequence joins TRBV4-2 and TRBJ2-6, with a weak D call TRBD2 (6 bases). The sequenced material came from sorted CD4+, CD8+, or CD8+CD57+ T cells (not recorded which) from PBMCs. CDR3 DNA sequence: TGTGCCAGCAGCCAAGTCGGCCGGGGGTCTGGGGCCAACGTCCTGACTTTC. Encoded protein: CASSQVGRGSGANVLTF.